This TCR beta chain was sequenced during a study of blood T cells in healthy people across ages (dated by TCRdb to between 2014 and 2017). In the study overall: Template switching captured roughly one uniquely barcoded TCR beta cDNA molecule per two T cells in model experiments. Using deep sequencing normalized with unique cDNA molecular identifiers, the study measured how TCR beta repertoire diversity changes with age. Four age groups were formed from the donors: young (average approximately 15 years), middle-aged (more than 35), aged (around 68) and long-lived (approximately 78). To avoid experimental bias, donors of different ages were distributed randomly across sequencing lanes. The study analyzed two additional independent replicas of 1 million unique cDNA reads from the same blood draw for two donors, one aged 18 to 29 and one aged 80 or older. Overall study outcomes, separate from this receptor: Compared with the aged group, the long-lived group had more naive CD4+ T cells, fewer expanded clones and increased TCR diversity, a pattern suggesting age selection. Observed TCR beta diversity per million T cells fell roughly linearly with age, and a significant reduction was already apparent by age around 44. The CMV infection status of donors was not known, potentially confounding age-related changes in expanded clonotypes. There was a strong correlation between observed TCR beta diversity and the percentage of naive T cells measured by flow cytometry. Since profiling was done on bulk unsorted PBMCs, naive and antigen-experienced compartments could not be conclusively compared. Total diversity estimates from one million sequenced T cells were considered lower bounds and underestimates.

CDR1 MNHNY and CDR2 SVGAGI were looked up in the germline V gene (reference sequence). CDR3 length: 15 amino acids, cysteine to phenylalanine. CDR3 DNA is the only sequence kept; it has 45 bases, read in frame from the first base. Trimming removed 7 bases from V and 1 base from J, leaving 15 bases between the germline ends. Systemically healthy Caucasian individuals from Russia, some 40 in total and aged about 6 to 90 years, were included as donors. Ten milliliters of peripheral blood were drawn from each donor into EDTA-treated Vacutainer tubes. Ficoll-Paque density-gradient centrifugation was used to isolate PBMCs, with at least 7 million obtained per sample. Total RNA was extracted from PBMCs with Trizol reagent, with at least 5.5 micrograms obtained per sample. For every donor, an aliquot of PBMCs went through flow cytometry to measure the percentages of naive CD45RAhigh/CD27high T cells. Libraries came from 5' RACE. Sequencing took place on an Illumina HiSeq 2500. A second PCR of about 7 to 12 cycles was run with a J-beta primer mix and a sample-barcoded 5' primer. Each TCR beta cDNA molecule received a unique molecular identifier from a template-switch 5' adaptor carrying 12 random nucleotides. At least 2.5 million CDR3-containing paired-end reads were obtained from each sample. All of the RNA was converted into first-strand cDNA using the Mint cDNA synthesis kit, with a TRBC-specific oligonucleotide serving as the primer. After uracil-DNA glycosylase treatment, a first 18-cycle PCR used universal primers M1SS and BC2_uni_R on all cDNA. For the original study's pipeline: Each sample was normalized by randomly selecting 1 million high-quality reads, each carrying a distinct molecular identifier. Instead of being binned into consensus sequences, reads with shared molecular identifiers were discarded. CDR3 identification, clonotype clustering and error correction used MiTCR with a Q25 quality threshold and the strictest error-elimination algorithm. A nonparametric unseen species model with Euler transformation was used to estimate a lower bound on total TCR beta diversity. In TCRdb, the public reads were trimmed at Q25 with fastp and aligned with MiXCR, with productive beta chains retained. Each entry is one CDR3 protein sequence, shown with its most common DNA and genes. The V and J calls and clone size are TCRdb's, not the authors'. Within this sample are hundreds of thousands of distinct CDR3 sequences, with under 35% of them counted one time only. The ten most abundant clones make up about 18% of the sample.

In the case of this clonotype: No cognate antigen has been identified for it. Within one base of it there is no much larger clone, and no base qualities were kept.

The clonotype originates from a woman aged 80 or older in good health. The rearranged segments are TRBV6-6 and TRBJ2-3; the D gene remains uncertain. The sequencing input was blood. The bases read TGTGCCAGCACTGACTCCATTATTCGCACAGATACGCAGTATTTT. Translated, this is CASTDSIIRTDTQYF.